Shown below are 9 T cell receptor beta chains from a single sample sequenced in a study of T cells in localized non-small cell lung cancer. Profiled with immunoSEQ multiplex PCR; TCRdb holds only in-frame clones, not every one. The sample shows fewer than 25,000 clones, about 90% of them seen only once. Source: peripheral blood, taken before any cancer treatment. The source is a woman aged 35 to 70 with stage I lung adenocarcinoma.

The chain uses TRBV5-5 and TRBJ1-1; maybe TRBD1 (5 bases). V was trimmed by 1 base and J by 0 bases, leaving 10 bases between them. The CDR3 extends over 15 amino acids. The germline V gene encodes CDR1 SGHKS and CDR2 YYEKEE (reference sequence). CDR3 region: CASSLWGDMNTEAFF. The CDR3 DNA is TGTGCCAGCAGCTTGTGGGGGGATATGAACACTGAAGCTTTCTTT.

J is TRBJ1-2 and V is TRBV7-2; 7 nucleotides match TRBD1. The CDR3 contains 13 residues. Germline CDR1 and CDR2: SGHTA and FQGNSA. The ends lost 5 bases at V and 6 bases at J; junction bases unmatched: 6. The CDR3 loop is CASSIDREDGYTF. The CDR3 region has the DNA TGTGCCAGCAGCATCGACAGGGAGGATGGCTACACCTTC.

J is TRBJ1-2 and V is TRBV28; 9 nucleotides agree with TRBD1. The length of the CDR3 is 16 residues. Germline V gene lookup returns CDR1 MDHEN and CDR2 SYDVKM. V lost 5 bases and J lost 3; bases outside the gene matches: 10. The DNA of the CDR3 is TGTGCCAGCAGTGAGTCTGGACAGGGGCTTTACTATGGCTACACCTTC. It codes for CASSESGQGLYYGYTF.

This clone was counted a few times. V usage is TRBV2 and J usage is TRBJ2-3; unclear D gene. V shed 5 bases and J shed 2 bases, with 2 bases lying between them. The CDR3 has 11 amino acids. The germline gives CDR1 SNHLY, CDR2 FYNNEI. The CDR3 DNA follows: TGTGCCAGCAGTTACACAGATACGCAGTATTTT. Its translation: CASSYTDTQYF.

The chain has TRBV13 and TRBJ2-3; 9 bases fit TRBD2. The CDR3 extends over 16 amino acids. V shed 1 base and J 8 bases; nucleotides not matched to a gene: 10. Germline loops: CDR1 PRHDT, CDR2 FYEKMQ (reference sequence). The CDR3 protein is CASSLAGGGARGTQYF. CDR3 sequence (DNA): TGTGCCAGCAGCTTAGCTGGCGGGGGGGCCCGGGGTACGCAGTATTTT.

This rearrangement joins TRBV30 to TRBJ1-1; no firm D call. V shed 2 bases and J shed 1 base, with 8 bases lying between them. The CDR3 sequence is 13 residues long. Germline assignment: CDR1 GTSNPN and CDR2 SVGIG (reference sequence). The CDR3 DNA reads TGTGCCTGGAGTCGCACCAAGAACACTGAAGCTTTCTTT. This translates into CAWSRTKNTEAFF. The full variable domain, rest sourced from reference TRBV30 and TRBJ1-1, is SQTIHQWPATLVQPVGSPLSLECTVEGTSNPNLYWYRQAAGRGLQLLFYSVGIGQISSEVPQNLSASRPQDRQFILSSKKLLLSDSGFYLCAWSRTKNTEAFFGQGTRLTVV.

This chain joins TRBV6-6 and TRBJ1-1, with 7 bases fitting TRBD1. Germline-derived CDR1 and CDR2 are MNHNY and SVGAGI (reference sequence). The CDR3 has 13 residues. V lost 4 bases to trimming and J lost 2 bases; unmatched junction nucleotides: 1. CDR3 residues: CASSWDRNTEAFF. The CDR3 coding sequence is TGTGCCAGCAGTTGGGACAGAAACACTGAAGCTTTCTTT.

The V call is TRBV6-6, the J call TRBJ1-5; 9 nucleotides match TRBD1. Germline V gene sequence: CDR1 MNHNY, CDR2 SVGAGI (reference sequence). The CDR3 consists of 16 residues. Germline trimming cut 2 bases from V and 6 bases from J; bases unmatched to any gene: 8. CDR3 loop: CASSYAGQGSGQPQHF. CDR3 DNA sequence: TGTGCCAGCAGTTACGCGGGACAGGGATCAGGTCAGCCCCAGCATTTT.

This sequence joins TRBV28 and TRBJ2-7, with TRBD1 identical over 10 bases. Germline CDR1 reads MDHEN; CDR2 reads SYDVKM. The V and J ends lost 8 bases and 3 bases, in that order; junction bases with no gene match: 10. There are 15 residues in the CDR3. Here the CDR3 reads CASVNPGTGVYEQYF. CDR3 coding DNA: TGTGCCAGCGTCAACCCCGGGACAGGGGTCTACGAGCAGTACTTC.